Listed below are T cell receptor beta chains from one sample, sequenced in a study of blood T cell repertoires in COVID-19. Clones were sequenced by immunoSEQ multiplex PCR, and TCRdb holds only the in-frame ones, with some missing. The table records about 250,000 clones, roughly 83% of them present only once. The specimen was peripheral blood. These receptors came from a man older than 75 with acute or convalescent COVID-19. The CDR3 runs from the conserved cysteine through the conserved F or W. A D gene is named only where the DNA matches it firmly. Not all rows give a size; the values are once, few, many and, for expanded clones, a class.

size	D	V	J	DNA	CDR3
.	TRBD1	TRBV18	TRBJ2-7	TGTGCCAGCTCACCCGGGACAGGACTTTACGAGCAGTACTTC	CASSPGTGLYEQYF
.	.	TRBV5-5	TRBJ1-4	TGTGCCAGCAGCATAGATAACAGGGTTTTGTTTTTT	CASSIDNRVLFF
.	TRBD1	TRBV7-9	TRBJ2-1	TGTGCCAGCAGCCCTAGACAGGGGGGAACCTTCAATGAGCAGTTCTTC	CASSPRQGGTFNEQFF
few	TRBD1	TRBV2	TRBJ1-5	TGTGCCAGCAGTGGGACAGGGCGATGGCAGCCCCAGCATTTT	CASSGTGRWQPQHF
.	TRBD2	TRBV7-9	TRBJ2-1	TGTGCCAGCAGCTCTAGCGGGAGGGCCCTCAATGAGCAGTTCTTC	CASSSSGRALNEQFF
.	TRBD1	TRBV27	TRBJ1-1	TGTGCCAGCAGTTTAAAGACAGGGACCATGAACACTGAAGCTTTCTTT	CASSLKTGTMNTEAFF
.	.	TRBV7-9	TRBJ1-6	TGTGCCAGCAGCTATGACGGGTATAATTCACCCCTCCACTTT	CASSYDGYNSPLHF
once	TRBD1	TRBV5-1	TRBJ1-5	TGCGCCAGCAGCTTGGAAGGGGGCGTGGGGCAGCCCCAGCATTTT	CASSLEGGVGQPQHF
.	TRBD1	TRBV24-1	TRBJ1-2	TGTGCCACCAGTGATTCCACAGGGGGCGCCTATGGCTACACCTTC	CATSDSTGGAYGYTF
.	.	TRBV5-5	TRBJ2-3	TGTGCCAGCAGCTTGGGACCGGAGGTTAGCACAGATACGCAGTATTTT	CASSLGPEVSTDTQYF
.	.	TRBV21-1	TRBJ1-5	TGTGCCAGCAGCCCTGGACAGGGCAATCAGCCCCAGCATTTT	CASSPGQGNQPQHF
.	TRBD1	TRBV5-1	TRBJ2-1	TGCGCCAGCAGGGACAGGGTTAACAATGAGCAGTTCTTC	CASRDRVNNEQFF
.	.	TRBV18	TRBJ1-5	TGTGCCAGCTCCCAGGGCTGGGTAGATCAGCCCCAGCATTTT	CASSQGWVDQPQHF
.	.	TRBV21-1	TRBJ1-5	TGTGCCAGCAGCATGGAGGGGAACAATCAGCCCCAGCATTTT	CASSMEGNNQPQHF
.	.	TRBV11-3	TRBJ2-1	TGTGCCAGCAGCTTAGATTCTAGCCGACTAGGTAATGAGCAGTTCTTC	CASSLDSSRLGNEQFF
.	TRBD1	TRBV18	TRBJ1-4	TGTGCCAGCTCACCACCGGCGGGACAGGCGAATGAAAAACTGTTTTTT	CASSPPAGQANEKLFF
.	.	TRBV30	TRBJ1-5	TGTGCCTGGAGTCCCCTTGGAGGGGGAGGGAAGGTATCCAATCAGCCCCAGCATTTT	CAWSPLGGGGKVSNQPQHF
.	.	TRBV27	TRBJ2-7	TGTGCCAGCAGTTTATCGGGACTCATCTACGAGCAGTACTTC	CASSLSGLIYEQYF
.	.	TRBV20-1	TRBJ2-7	TGCAGTGCTAGAATCAGTGCCGAGCAGTACTTC	CSARISAEQYF
.	TRBD1	TRBV5-4	TRBJ2-2	TGTGCCAGCAGCTCATCGAGGGGGCGGACTACCGGGGAGCTGTTTTTT	CASSSSRGRTTGELFF
once	.	TRBV7-2	TRBJ2-3	TGTGCCAGCAGCTTAGTTCGAGCGATCGGAGATACGCAGTATTTT	CASSLVRAIGDTQYF
.	TRBD2	TRBV5-4	TRBJ2-1	TGTGCCAGCAGCCTCCCTAGCGGGGGGGCCGGTGGGGATGAGCAGTTCTTC	CASSLPSGGAGGDEQFF
.	TRBD1	TRBV10-3	TRBJ1-5	TGTGCCATCAGTGAGGGGACAGGTGTTAATCAGCCCCAGCATTTT	CAISEGTGVNQPQHF
.	TRBD1	TRBV28	TRBJ1-6	TGTGCCAGCAGTACCCCGGGACAGGGGGGATCACCCCTCCACTTT	CASSTPGQGGSPLHF
.	.	TRBV2	TRBJ1-5	TGTGCCAGCACCGACAGGTTTGGCAATCAGCCCCAGCATTTT	CASTDRFGNQPQHF
.	.	TRBV3-1/TRBV3-2	TRBJ2-2	TGTGCCAGCAGCCAAGAGGGTGGGGGCGCATCCACCGGGGAGCTGTTTTTT	CASSQEGGGASTGELFF
.	.	TRBV28	TRBJ2-4	TGTGCCAGCAGTTTAGGTGGTCCCGGCATTCAGTACTTC	CASSLGGPGIQYF
.	.	TRBV5-1	TRBJ1-3	TGCGCCAGCAGCTTGGGCGGCATCAGCTCTGGAAACACCATATATTTT	CASSLGGISSGNTIYF
.	TRBD1	TRBV6-5	TRBJ1-6	TGTGCCAGCAGCGGGACAGGGAACTATAATTCACCCCTCCACTTT	CASSGTGNYNSPLHF
.	.	TRBV6-1	TRBJ2-7	TGTGCCAGCACGCCACAGTTATTCTACGAGCAGTACTTC	CASTPQLFYEQYF
.	TRBD2	TRBV7-2	TRBJ2-3	TGTGCCAGCAGCTTACGGGGGACTAGCGGGGGGCGAGGCACAGATACGCAGTATTTT	CASSLRGTSGGRGTDTQYF
.	.	TRBV6-1	TRBJ1-2	TGTGCCAGCAGTGAACTAACAGAACACTATGGCTACACCTTC	CASSELTEHYGYTF
many	.	TRBV18	TRBJ1-2	TGTGCCAGCTCACCACAAGTAACTGTCTATGGCTACACCTTC	CASSPQVTVYGYTF
.	.	TRBV18	TRBJ1-3	TGTGCCAGCTCACCACGTAGAGGACTTCTGGACGGAAACACCATATATTTT	CASSPRRGLLDGNTIYF
once	TRBD2	TRBV2	TRBJ2-1	TGTGCCAGCTCCGGGGAGGGACTAGCGGGGTCGGGGTTCTTC	CASSGEGLAGSGFF
.	TRBD2	TRBV9	TRBJ2-3	TGTGCCAGCAGCGAGGTAGCGGGAGACTGGGATACGCAGTATTTT	CASSEVAGDWDTQYF
.	TRBD1	TRBV18	TRBJ2-7	TGTGCCAGCTCAAAGCCTCCGGGACAGAGCTCCTACGAGCAGTACTTC	CASSKPPGQSSYEQYF
.	TRBD2	TRBV28	TRBJ2-7	TGTGCCAGCAGTCCCCGGCCCGGGGGGTACGAGCAGTACTTC	CASSPRPGGYEQYF
.	.	TRBV11-2	TRBJ2-3	TGTGCCAGCACTTCGTCCACAGATACGCAGTATTTT	CASTSSTDTQYF
.	.	TRBV4-1	TRBJ2-3	TGCGCCAGCAGCCAAGCCAACGGAGTGACGAGAGCAGATACGCAGTATTTT	CASSQANGVTRADTQYF
many	TRBD2	TRBV5-8	TRBJ2-7	TGTGCCAGCAGCTTAACGGGACTAGTCATCCTCCCCTCCTACGAGCAGTACTTC	CASSLTGLVILPSYEQYF
few	.	TRBV15	TRBJ1-5	TGTGCCACCAGCAGAGAACGGGGGGGTAATCAGCCCCAGCATTTT	CATSRERGGNQPQHF
.	.	TRBV3-1/TRBV3-2	TRBJ1-1	TGTGCCAGCAGCCAAGTGGGGAGGCGGGACACTGAAGCTTTCTTT	CASSQVGRRDTEAFF
.	.	TRBV15	TRBJ1-4	TGTGCCACCAGCAGAGGGGGGCAGCGCGGCGAAAAACTGTTTTTT	CATSRGGQRGEKLFF
.	TRBD1	TRBV7-9	TRBJ1-1	TGTGCCAGCAGCTTAGATAGTACAGGGGGCACTGAAGCTTTCTTT	CASSLDSTGGTEAFF
.	.	TRBV4-1	TRBJ2-3	TGCGCCAGCAGCTCTAAAGGCGGGTCGGGAGCTCCAGATACGCAGTATTTT	CASSSKGGSGAPDTQYF
.	TRBD1	TRBV28	TRBJ2-6	TGTGCCACCTCTACAGGGGGCTCTGGGGCCAACGTCCTGACTTTC	CATSTGGSGANVLTF
few	.	TRBV12-3/TRBV12-4	TRBJ2-7	TGTGCCAGCAGTGCATACAGGGACGAGCAGTACTTC	CASSAYRDEQYF
.	TRBD2	TRBV3-1/TRBV3-2	TRBJ2-7	TGTGCCAGCAGCCGAAGCGGGGGACCCTACGAGCAGTACTTC	CASSRSGGPYEQYF
.	TRBD1	TRBV28	TRBJ1-5	TGTGCCAGCAGGGGGACAGATAGCAATCAGCCCCAGCATTTT	CASRGTDSNQPQHF
.	.	TRBV30	TRBJ1-3	TGTGCCTGGAGTGAGACAGGTATTGGAAACACCATATATTTT	CAWSETGIGNTIYF
.	TRBD1	TRBV24-1	TRBJ2-2	TGTGCCACCAGTGATTATGGGACAGGGAACACCGGGGAGCTGTTTTTT	CATSDYGTGNTGELFF
.	TRBD1	TRBV7-2	TRBJ1-5	TGTGCCAGCAGCATAGAACAGGGGGTGAATCAGCCCCAGCATTTT	CASSIEQGVNQPQHF